This TCR beta chain was identified during a study of blood T cell repertoires in COVID-19. Living in under 30 US areas, the participants were between about 18 and 100 years of age. Assignments of participants to cohorts depended upon their own reported clinical history. Recovered status in Cohort 3 required two negative PCRs, clearance, or symptom resolution. Authors' analysis steps: Reference gene primer amplification gave nucleated cell count estimates. Measured with immunoSEQ multiplex PCR; TCRdb has only the in-frame clones, and not every one. That table furnishes V, J and clone size, whereas the DNA furnished D and trimming. Among around 250,000 clones listed, 65% to 85% were seen once. The CDR3 extends over 12 amino acids. V lost 3 bases and J lost 11, with 13 bases in between.

This TCR was sampled from a man over 45 who had recovered from COVID-19. Sequencing input: PBMCs or T cells enriched from blood (not recorded which). The V call is TRBV12-3 or TRBV12-4, the J call TRBJ1-1; D ambiguous. CDR3 region: CASSFREHGAFF. The CDR3, as DNA: TGTGCCAGCAGTTTTCGGGAGCACGGCGCTTTCTTT.